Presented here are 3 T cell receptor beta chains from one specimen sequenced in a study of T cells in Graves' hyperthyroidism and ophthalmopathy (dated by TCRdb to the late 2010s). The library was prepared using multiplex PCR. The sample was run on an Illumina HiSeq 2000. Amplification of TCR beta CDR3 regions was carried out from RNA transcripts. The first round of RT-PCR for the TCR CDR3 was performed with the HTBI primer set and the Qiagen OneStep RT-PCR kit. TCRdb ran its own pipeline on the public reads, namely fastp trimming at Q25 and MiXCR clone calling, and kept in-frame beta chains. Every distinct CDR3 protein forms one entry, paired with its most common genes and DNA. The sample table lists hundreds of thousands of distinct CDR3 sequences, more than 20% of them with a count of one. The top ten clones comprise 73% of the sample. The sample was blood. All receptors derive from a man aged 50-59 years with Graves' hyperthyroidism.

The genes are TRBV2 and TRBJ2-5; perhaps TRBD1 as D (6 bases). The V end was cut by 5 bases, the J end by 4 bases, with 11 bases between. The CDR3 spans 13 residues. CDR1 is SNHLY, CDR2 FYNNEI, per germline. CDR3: CASSSGQSETQYF. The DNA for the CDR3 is TGTGCCAGCAGTTCGGGACAATCAGAGACCCAGTACTTC.

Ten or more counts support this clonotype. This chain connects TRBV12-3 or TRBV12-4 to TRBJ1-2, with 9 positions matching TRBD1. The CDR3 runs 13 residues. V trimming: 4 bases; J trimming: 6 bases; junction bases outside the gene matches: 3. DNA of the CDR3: TGTGCCAGCAGTTCATACAGGGGGCATGGCTACACCTTC. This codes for CASSSYRGHGYTF.

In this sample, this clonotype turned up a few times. The CDR3 loop reads CSASSDRVVHGDTQYF. The CDR3 nucleotides are TGCAGTGCTAGCTCCGACAGGGTCGTGCATGGGGATACGCAGTATTTT. This rearrangement joins TRBV20-1 to TRBJ2-3, with 7 nucleotides matching TRBD1. Germline lookup yields CDR1 DFQATT and CDR2 SNEGSKA (reference sequence). This CDR3 is built from 16 residues. J gave up 6 bases and V 3 bases, and 15 bases lay outside the gene matches.